These 26 T cell receptor beta chains share one sample of origin, sequenced in a study of T cell responses to AZD1222 COVID-19 vaccine. TCRdb keeps only in-frame clones here, not all; method: immunoSEQ multiplex PCR. The sample holds around 180,000 clones; 85% to 90% are singletons and the top ten take roughly 6.5%. The sequencing used peripheral blood, collected on day 0 of AZD1222 vaccination. The origin of the receptors is an adult in good health.

CDR3 nucleotides: TGCGCCAGCAGCTTGGGTCCCACGTACGGGACAGGCTCTGGGGAAAAACTGTTTTTT. Its protein product is CASSLGPTYGTGSGEKLFF. The chain recombines TRBV5-1 with TRBJ1-4, with 8 bases identical to TRBD1. The J segment lost 8 bases and the V segment lost 0 bases, leaving 18 bases of the junction unmatched. From germline, CDR1 is SGHRS and CDR2 YFSETQ. This CDR3 spans 19 amino acids.

This chain uses TRBV6-5 with TRBJ1-3; no clear D gene. CDR1 is MNHEY, CDR2 SVGAGI, per germline. Between the trimmed V and J ends, which lost 6 bases and 9 bases, there was a span of 21 bases. The CDR3 totals 15 residues. As DNA, the CDR3 is TGTGCCAGCAGCACTGATATCGGGGTGGTGGGCACCATATATTTT. This gives the protein CASSTDIGVVGTIYF.

The V gene is TRBV9, the J gene TRBJ1-2, with D possibly being TRBD1 (5 bases). Germline lookup yields CDR1 SGDLS and CDR2 YYNGEE. The V end was cut by 4 bases, the J end by 0 bases, with 10 bases between. This CDR3 contains 14 residues. CDR3: CASSTTTANYGYTF. In nucleotides, the CDR3 is TGTGCCAGCAGCACTACGACAGCTAACTATGGCTACACCTTC.

This chain joins TRBV2 and TRBJ2-2; TRBD2 agrees at 12 bases. J lost 2 bases, V lost 4 bases, and 5 bases had no gene match. CDR1 is SNHLY, CDR2 FYNNEI, per germline. This CDR3 has 17 residues. The CDR3 DNA follows: TGTGCCAGCAGTGTAAGGACTAGCGGGACAAACACCGGGGAGCTGTTTTTT. It yields the protein CASSVRTSGTNTGELFF.

This clone appeared once. The V call is TRBV5-1, the J call TRBJ1-3, with D tentatively TRBD1 (5 bases). There are 16 residues in the CDR3. V shed 0 bases and J shed 0 bases, with 10 bases lying between them. In germline, CDR1 is SGHRS, CDR2 YFSETQ. For the CDR3, the DNA is TGCGCCAGCAGCTTGGTAGGGGATAGCTCTGGAAACACCATATATTTT. It codes for CASSLVGDSSGNTIYF. Based on the CDR3 plus reference TRBV5-1 and TRBJ1-3, the full variable domain is KAGVTQTPRYLIKTRGQQVTLSCSPISGHRSVSWYQQTPGQGLQFLFEYFSETQRNKGNFPGRFSGRQFSNSRSEMNVSTLELGDSALYLCASSLVGDSSGNTIYFGEGSWLTVV.

The V call is TRBV5-6, the J call TRBJ1-2, with 10 bases identical to TRBD1. Germline lookup yields CDR1 SGHDT and CDR2 YYEEEE. Trimming at V came to 4 bases and at J to 2 bases, leaving 2 bases not matched to a gene. The CDR3 has 14 residues. The CDR3 protein is CASSVGQGNYGYTF. As DNA, the CDR3 is TGTGCCAGCAGCGTGGGACAGGGGAACTATGGCTACACCTTC.

The chain combines TRBV28 with TRBJ2-5; D might be TRBD2 (5 bases). The CDR3 runs to 14 residues. CDR1 MDHEN and CDR2 SYDVKM come from the germline V gene. V gave up 3 bases and J gave up 4 bases, with 12 bases separating them. CDR3 DNA: TGTGCCAGCAGTTTGCCTGAGGGTGGAGAGACCCAGTACTTC. This sequence encodes CASSLPEGGETQYF.

The chain has TRBV6-5 and TRBJ2-7; 11 bases align to TRBD1. The CDR3 consists of 14 residues. Germline V lookup: CDR1 MNHEY, CDR2 SVGAGI. V lost 8 bases to trimming and J lost 2 bases; unmatched junction nucleotides: 5. The CDR3 protein is CASVPGQGAYEQYF. In DNA form, the CDR3 reads TGTGCCAGCGTCCCGGGACAGGGGGCCTACGAGCAGTACTTC.

The genes are TRBV3-1 (or the pseudogene TRBV3-2) and TRBJ2-3; maybe TRBD2 (6 bases). V lost 4 bases and J lost 2, with 10 bases in between. The CDR3 covers 14 residues. Germline V CDR1 and CDR2: LGHDT, YNNKEL (reference sequence). This CDR3 is CASSPRTNTDTQYF. The CDR3 nucleotides are TGTGCCAGCAGCCCCCGGACTAACACAGATACGCAGTATTTT.

The CDR3 loop is CASSRGGSYEQYF. The DNA of the CDR3 is TGCGCCAGCAGCCGGGGGGGCTCCTACGAGCAGTACTTC. V and J are TRBV5-1 and TRBJ2-7; TRBD2 matches 8 bases. Germline-derived CDR1 and CDR2 are SGHRS and YFSETQ. The CDR3 contains 13 residues. Trimming removed 4 bases from V and 0 bases from J; junction bases left unmatched: 0.

This clone is a singleton in its sample. V gene TRBV2 combines with J gene TRBJ1-2, with D perhaps TRBD1 (5 bases). The CDR3 has 13 amino acids. The V end lost 1 base, the J end lost 8 bases, and 11 bases lay between the germline ends. Germline CDR1 SNHLY, CDR2 FYNNEI. In DNA form, the CDR3 reads TGTGCCAGCAGTGAAGAGCAGGGCGAGGGCTACACCTTC. Translating gives CASSEEQGEGYTF.

The genes are TRBV7-2 and TRBJ2-2; D perhaps matches TRBD2 (6 bases). Germline CDR1 and CDR2: SGHTA and FQGNSA. This CDR3 has 14 amino acids. V shed 6 bases and J shed 7 bases, with 15 bases lying between them. CDR3 residues: CASSYIRGSGELFF. The CDR3 region has the DNA TGTGCCAGCAGTTATATTCGGGGGAGCGGGGAGCTGTTTTTT.

V usage is TRBV3-1 (or the pseudogene TRBV3-2) and J usage is TRBJ2-4, with D uncertain. This CDR3 has 15 amino acids. Trimming stripped 11 bases from V and 3 bases from J, with 20 bases between. In germline, CDR1 is LGHDT, CDR2 YNNKEL (reference sequence). The CDR3 loop is CALELGICGKNIQYF. DNA for the CDR3: TGTGCCCTCGAGTTAGGGATTTGCGGCAAAAACATTCAGTACTTC.

The V gene is TRBV6-1, the J gene TRBJ2-5; TRBD2 matches 8 bases. This CDR3 is 16 amino acids long. The germline V gene encodes CDR1 MNHNS and CDR2 SASEGT. J was trimmed by 1 base and V by 3 bases; bases with no gene match: 7. Here the CDR3 reads CASSDRGGGVQETQYF. The CDR3 DNA follows: TGTGCCAGCAGTGACCGGGGGGGCGGGGTCCAAGAGACCCAGTACTTC.

CDR3 in amino acids: CASSAQSNTEAFF. Here the CDR3 DNA reads TGTGCCAGCAGCGCGCAATCAAACACTGAAGCTTTCTTT. This sequence joins TRBV7-3 and TRBJ1-1; the D is unclear. With 5 bases removed from V and 2 bases from J, the gap between germline ends came to 9 bases. This CDR3 has 13 amino acids. Germline V CDR1 and CDR2: SGHTA, FQGTGA. The full variable domain, its missing parts supplied by reference TRBV7-3 and TRBJ1-1, is GAGVSQTPSNKVTEKGKYVELRCDPISGHTALYWYRQSLGQGPEFLIYFQGTGAADDSGLPNDRFFAVRPEGSVSTLKIQRTERGDSAVYLCASSAQSNTEAFFGQGTRLTVV.

With regard to this clone: The same CDR3 is also encoded by other DNA sequences in this sample. The CDR3 region has the DNA TGTGCCATCAGTGAGACCGGATACGAGCAGTACTTC. Translated: CAISETGYEQYF. The chain is built from TRBV10-3 and TRBJ2-7; D gene unclear. Between the trimmed V and J ends, which lost 2 bases and 4 bases, there was a span of 6 bases. From germline, CDR1 is ENHRY and CDR2 SYGVKD. This CDR3 comprises 12 residues.

The rearrangement links TRBV7-9 to TRBJ1-2; TRBD1 might be the D (5 bases). The CDR3 has 14 amino acids. Germline V gives CDR1 SEHNR, CDR2 FQNEAQ (reference sequence). The V and J ends lost 5 bases and 2 bases respectively, with 12 bases between them. This CDR3 reads CASSRGAGNYGYTF. The CDR3 DNA reads TGTGCCAGCAGCCGCGGGGCCGGAAACTATGGCTACACCTTC.

The chain combines TRBV13 with TRBJ1-3, with unresolved D. Germline V gene data show CDR1 as PRHDT and CDR2 as FYEKMQ (reference sequence). CDR3 length equals 15 residues. The V and J ends lost 0 bases and 1 base respectively, with 7 bases between them. The CDR3 region has the DNA TGTGCCAGCAGCTTAGGGAGGGTTTCTGGAAACACCATATATTTT. This translates into CASSLGRVSGNTIYF.

The V gene is TRBV7-9, the J gene TRBJ1-5; D might be TRBD1 (5 bases). Trimming removed 10 bases from V and 5 bases from J, with 15 bases in between. Germline assignment: CDR1 SEHNR and CDR2 FQNEAQ (reference sequence). The length of the CDR3 is 13 residues. CDR3 nucleotide sequence: TGTGCCACCTCGAGAGGGGCTGATCAGCCCCAGCATTTT. As protein: CATSRGADQPQHF.

CDR3 region: CAWSVGSLNTQYF. The CDR3 DNA follows: TGTGCCTGGAGTGTTGGGTCCCTGAACACGCAGTATTTT. This rearrangement joins TRBV30 to TRBJ2-3; no reliable D call. Germline V gene lookup returns CDR1 GTSNPN and CDR2 SVGIG (reference sequence). The CDR3 spans 13 residues. V was cut by 0 bases and J by 9 bases, with 13 bases left in between.

This CDR3 is CASSPRGTGDSGYTF. The CDR3 nucleotides read TGTGCCAGCAGTCCTCGCGGGACAGGGGATTCTGGCTACACCTTC. V usage is TRBV28 and J usage is TRBJ1-2; 10 bases match TRBD1. The ends lost 5 bases at V and 7 bases at J; junction bases unmatched: 10. Germline CDR1 and CDR2: MDHEN and SYDVKM. The CDR3 covers 15 residues.

This chain links TRBV11-2 with TRBJ2-4, with D maybe TRBD1 (5 bases). The V end was cut by 3 bases, the J end by 3 bases, with 18 bases between. The CDR3 is 17 amino acids. CDR1 and CDR2 (germline): SGHAT, FQNNGV. The CDR3 sequence: CASSFQANRQSKNIQYF. CDR3 sequence (DNA): TGTGCCAGCAGCTTTCAGGCAAACAGACAGAGCAAAAACATTCAGTACTTC.

The chain uses TRBV15 and TRBJ2-7, with D possibly matching TRBD2 (5 bases). The CDR3 consists of 14 residues. CDR1 and CDR2 from the germline V gene are LNHNV and YYDKDF (reference sequence). Between the trimmed V and J ends, which lost 5 bases and 2 bases, there was a span of 13 bases. The CDR3 nucleotides are TGTGCCACCAGCCTGGACTGGGGAACCTACGAGCAGTACTTC. Its protein product is CATSLDWGTYEQYF.

V usage is TRBV11-1 and J usage is TRBJ2-3, with 7 positions matching TRBD2. The germline V gene has CDR1 SGHAT and CDR2 FQDESV (reference sequence). V lost 2 bases, J lost 2 bases, and 4 bases stayed unmatched. This CDR3 spans 15 amino acids. Here the CDR3 DNA reads TGTGCCAGCAGCTTACGAGCGGGGAACACAGATACGCAGTATTTT. This codes for CASSLRAGNTDTQYF.

The chain couples TRBV5-1 to TRBJ2-3; 12 nucleotides match TRBD1. Germline values: CDR1 SGHRS, CDR2 YFSETQ. V lost 4 bases and J lost 0; bases outside the gene matches: 3. This CDR3 region has 16 residues. The CDR3 DNA sequence: TGCGCCAGCAGCCCGGGACAGGGGGCTAGCACAGATACGCAGTATTTT. Translation gives CASSPGQGASTDTQYF.

This clone was observed a single time. The chain employs TRBV18 and TRBJ2-1; 7 bases agree with TRBD1. CDR1 and CDR2 (germline): KGHSH, LQKENI. The CDR3 consists of 18 residues. The ends lost 4 bases at V and 1 base at J; junction bases unmatched: 13. The CDR3 sequence: CASSRVLAGGASYNEQFF. The CDR3 DNA follows: TGTGCCAGCTCACGGGTATTAGCAGGGGGTGCTTCCTACAATGAGCAGTTCTTC.